The rows below give T cell receptor beta chains drawn from one sample of a study of T cell clonotyping in hematopoietic cell transplantation. Clones were sequenced by immunoSEQ multiplex PCR, and TCRdb holds only the in-frame ones, with some missing. This sample carries approximately 4,600 clones, roughly 77% of them seen once, and the ten largest clones take around 27%. Sample: peripheral blood mononuclear cells, taken 100 days after allogeneic stem cell transplant. These receptors were collected from a female patient aged 50-59 years who had an allogeneic stem cell transplant from an unrelated donor, so the T cells may come from the graft donor. Some clones in this sample may be carry-over from other donors' samples. Each CDR3 is given with its conserved first and last residue. The D gene is left open where the match is weak. Only part of the rows carry a size: once, few, many, or a class if the clone is expanded.

TRBD1	TRBV29-1	.	TRBJ1-2	TGCAGCGTTAGAGAGGGGCGACAGGGAGGTGGCTACACCTTC	CSVREGRQGGGYTF
.	TRBV7-3	.	TRBJ2-6	TGTGCCAGCAGCTTAGGCCCGGTTGGGGCCAACGTCCTGACTTTC	CASSLGPVGANVLTF
.	TRBV6-5	.	TRBJ1-2	TGTGCCAGCAGTTACTACCGCGTGGAGGCCCATAGGGGCTACACCTTC	CASSYYRVEAHRGYTF
.	TRBV6-1	.	TRBJ1-2	TGTGCCAGCAGTGAAGAAAGGGGATACGGCTACACCTTC	CASSEERGYGYTF
TRBD2	TRBV19	few	TRBJ2-1	TGTGCCAGTAGTATCTCTAGCGGGGGCCCCAATGAGCAGTTCTTC	CASSISSGGPNEQFF
TRBD1	TRBV5-1	large	TRBJ1-1	TGCGCCAGCAGCTCGGGACAGCCTAACACTGAAGCTTTCTTT	CASSSGQPNTEAFF
.	TRBV21-1	.	TRBJ2-5	TGTGCCAGCAGCGAAATCGCATTAGGGGGCGCAGCGCCCCAAGAGACCCAGTACTTC	CASSEIALGGAAPQETQYF
.	TRBV6-4	.	TRBJ2-6	TGTGCCAGCAGTGACTCACCAGGGTCTGGGGCCAACGTCCTGACTTTC	CASSDSPGSGANVLTF
.	TRBV19	.	TRBJ1-5	TGTGCCAGTAGTGCACAGGCTCCGAATCAGCCCCAGCATTTT	CASSAQAPNQPQHF
.	TRBV2	.	TRBJ1-2	TGTGCCAGCAGTCGGTCCAGCAATGGCTACACCTTC	CASSRSSNGYTF
TRBD2	TRBV11-2	.	TRBJ2-5	TGTGCCAGCAGCCCTGGGGGGGTCGAGACCCAGTACTTC	CASSPGGVETQYF
.	TRBV6-4	.	TRBJ1-1	TGTGCCAGCAGTTCCGGGATGACTGAAGCTTTCTTT	CASSSGMTEAFF
TRBD1	TRBV19	.	TRBJ2-1	TGTGCCAGTAGTATAGGGCAGGGGGCGAATGAGCAGTTCTTC	CASSIGQGANEQFF
TRBD1	TRBV11-3	.	TRBJ1-1	TGTGCCAGCAGCCGCGGGACAGGGTATAACACTGAAGCTTTCTTT	CASSRGTGYNTEAFF
.	TRBV2	.	TRBJ1-4	TGTGCCAGCAGTGAAGCGAGATGGTTCAATGAAAAACTGTTTTTT	CASSEARWFNEKLFF
.	TRBV6-6	.	TRBJ2-2	TGTGCCAGCAGTTATAGTAGCAGTCTTACCGGGGAGCTGTTTTTT	CASSYSSSLTGELFF
TRBD2	TRBV6-5	.	TRBJ2-3	TGTGCCAGCAGTTACGCGAGGGAGGGGCGAGGGCAGTATTTT	CASSYAREGRGQYF
.	TRBV7-2	once	TRBJ2-2	TGTGCCAGCAGTCCCCGGGCCGATATGGCCGGGGAGCTGTTTTTT	CASSPRADMAGELFF
TRBD1	TRBV6-1	.	TRBJ1-2	TGTGCCAGCAGTTTGGAGCGGACAGGGGTCTATGGCTACACCTTC	CASSLERTGVYGYTF
.	TRBV7-2	medium-sized	TRBJ1-6	TGTGCCAGCAGCTTAGACCAGGCCAGCCGAAATTCACCCCTCCACTTT	CASSLDQASRNSPLHF
TRBD1	TRBV27	.	TRBJ2-3	TGTGCCAGCAGCCGACAGGGGGCAGATACGCAGTATTTT	CASSRQGADTQYF
TRBD1	TRBV5-4	.	TRBJ2-7	TGTGCCAGCAGCTTGGAACAGGGGGTTTACGAGCAGTACTTC	CASSLEQGVYEQYF
.	TRBV18	once	TRBJ1-2	TGTGCCAGCTCACCCGGTGGGTCCTATGGCTACACCTTC	CASSPGGSYGYTF
TRBD1	TRBV19	.	TRBJ2-1	TGTGCCAGTAGTATGGGACCGGGACAGGGGAGCTCCTACAATGAGCAGTTCTTC	CASSMGPGQGSSYNEQFF
.	TRBV6-5	.	TRBJ2-5	TGTGCCAGCAGTTACTTTGGGGGCCAAGAGACCCAGTACTTC	CASSYFGGQETQYF
TRBD1	TRBV27	.	TRBJ1-2	TGTGCCAGCAGTTTAACTGTGGGTGCCGGGACAGGGAAGAATGGCTACACCTTC	CASSLTVGAGTGKNGYTF
.	TRBV2	.	TRBJ1-5	TGTGCCAGCAGTAGGGAGGGGGGCAATCAGCCCCAGCATTTT	CASSREGGNQPQHF
TRBD1	TRBV29-1	.	TRBJ2-3	TGCAGCGTTGAAGGAGTTACAGGGGTCACAGATACGCAGTATTTT	CSVEGVTGVTDTQYF
.	TRBV28	.	TRBJ1-5	TGTGCCAGCAGTTCTTGGCAAGGGGATCAGAGCAATCAGCCCCAGCATTTT	CASSSWQGDQSNQPQHF
.	TRBV15	.	TRBJ1-4	TGTGCCACCAGCAGAGATCAAGCCCCTAGGGCAAAACTGTTTTTT	CATSRDQAPRAKLFF
.	TRBV4-2	few	TRBJ2-2	TGTGCCAGCAGCCAGGCGACCCTTCGGGAGCTGTTTTTT	CASSQATLRELFF
.	TRBV2	.	TRBJ1-6	TGTGCCAGCATCGGGTCCAAAGGGGGAAATTCACCCCTCCACTTT	CASIGSKGGNSPLHF
.	TRBV25-1	.	TRBJ1-2	TGTGCCAGCAGTGAGGGCCTAGGGGCGGGTGGCTACACCTTC	CASSEGLGAGGYTF
TRBD2	TRBV2	.	TRBJ2-3	TGTGCCAGCAAGAGGACTAGCGGAAACACAGATACGCAGTATTTT	CASKRTSGNTDTQYF
.	TRBV9	.	TRBJ2-7	TGTGCCAGCAGCGCCCTAGAGGGGGGGTTCGGCGAGCAGTACTTC	CASSALEGGFGEQYF
.	TRBV5-4	.	TRBJ1-1	TGTGCCAGCAGCTTGTGGGGATACCCTGAAGCTTTCTTT	CASSLWGYPEAFF
.	TRBV5-1	.	TRBJ1-4	TGCGCCAGTAGGGGGGCGACTGAACCCAGCGAAAAACTGTTTTTT	CASRGATEPSEKLFF
.	TRBV7-6	.	TRBJ2-2	TGTGCCAGCAGCCCGGGGGGCCGGATCACCGGGGAGCTGTTTTTT	CASSPGGRITGELFF
.	TRBV7-2	.	TRBJ2-1	TGTGCCAGCAGCTTACAACTCTACAATGAGCAGTTCTTC	CASSLQLYNEQFF
TRBD1	TRBV28	.	TRBJ2-7	TGTGCCAGCAGTTCGACCCGGGACAGGGCCCTTGAGCAGTACTTC	CASSSTRDRALEQYF
.	TRBV10-1	.	TRBJ1-1	TGCGCCAGCAGGAGGCGGGTCCTGGTCCTCGGGGACACTGAAGCTTTCTTT	CASRRRVLVLGDTEAFF
TRBD1	TRBV19	.	TRBJ2-1	TGTGCCAGTAGTAAAACACCGGGACAGTACAATGAGCAGTTCTTC	CASSKTPGQYNEQFF
.	TRBV29-1	.	TRBJ1-2	TGCAGCGTAGAAGCAGAAAACTATGGCTACACCTTC	CSVEAENYGYTF
TRBD1	TRBV7-2	few	TRBJ1-2	TGTGCCAGCAGCGGGCGGGGGGCAGGGGGCTATGGCTACACCTTC	CASSGRGAGGYGYTF
TRBD1	TRBV15	once	TRBJ2-7	TGTGCCACCAGCAGAGAAGGGGGCGGACTGGCCACCTACGAGCAGTACTTC	CATSREGGGLATYEQYF
.	TRBV6-5	medium-sized	TRBJ2-3	TGTGCCAGCAGTTTACAGAGCACAGATACGCAGTATTTT	CASSLQSTDTQYF
.	TRBV2	.	TRBJ2-5	TGTGCCAGCAGTTCACTGGCTATGGAGACCCAGTACTTC	CASSSLAMETQYF